This T cell receptor (beta chain) was sequenced for a study of identical twins. Findings and limits, study-wide: Rather than following the same donors, the conclusions depended on cross-sectional statistical analysis. Zero-insertion analyses could be partly confounded by invariant MAIT and iNKT cells.

Using its own MiXCR run on the 5' RACE reads, TCRdb lists one record per CDR3 protein. This sample has 1.5 million to 2 million distinct CDR3 sequences; about 32% occur once, and the top ten carry about 0.27%. This clonotype came up a few times. Its matching antigen is unknown. V was pared by 4 bases and J by 3 bases, with 15 bases between. The CDR3 is 15 amino acids. The clonotype was recovered from a newborn girl in good health. The sequencing sample was made of cord blood. V is TRBV12-3 or TRBV12-4 and J is TRBJ1-2; TRBD1 might be the D (6 bases). The CDR3 loop reads CASSSPLGAHYGYTF. CDR3 in DNA: TGTGCCAGCAGTTCGCCCTTGGGGGCGCACTATGGCTACACCTTC.